Described below is a single T cell receptor beta chain sequence and its context. The antigen remains undetermined. This sample was included in a study of response to subunit inactivated influenza vaccine. Findings and caveats of the study: Authors suggested few new T cells are recruited by each seasonal influenza vaccination.

CDR1 and CDR2 from the germline V gene are LGHNA and YSLEER. V was trimmed by 6 bases and J by 5 bases, leaving 20 bases between them. The CDR3 runs to 16 residues. TCRdb used MiXCR to reprocess the RT-PCR reads, holding one entry per CDR3 protein. The data contain 710,000 or so distinct CDR3 sequences, 15% to 18% of them singletons. The chain links TRBV4-3 to TRBJ2-1, with D tentatively TRBD1 (5 bases). This clonotype was sampled from a man aged 45 to 65 who received an inactivated influenza vaccine. The sample consisted of PBMCs from blood, taken approximately 12 days after vaccination. CDR3 loop: CASSDAILGRNNEQFF. In DNA, the CDR3 is TGCGCCAGCAGTGATGCCATCCTGGGGCGTAACAATGAGCAGTTCTTC.